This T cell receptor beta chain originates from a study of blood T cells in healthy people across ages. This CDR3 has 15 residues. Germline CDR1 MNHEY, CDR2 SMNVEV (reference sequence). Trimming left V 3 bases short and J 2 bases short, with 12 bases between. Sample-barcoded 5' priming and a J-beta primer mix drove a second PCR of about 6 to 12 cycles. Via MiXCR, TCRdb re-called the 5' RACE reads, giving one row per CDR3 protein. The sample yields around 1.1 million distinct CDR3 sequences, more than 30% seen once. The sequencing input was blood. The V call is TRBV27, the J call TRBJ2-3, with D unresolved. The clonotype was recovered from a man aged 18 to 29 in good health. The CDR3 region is CASSFRARPTDTQYF. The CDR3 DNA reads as TGTGCCAGCAGTTTTCGTGCCAGACCCACAGATACGCAGTATTTT.